The source of this T cell receptor beta chain is a study of OX40 agonist ivuxolimab in advanced cancers. The protocol was immunoSEQ multiplex PCR, while the TCRdb copy is restricted to in-frame clones and leaves out a portion. Here the sample spans 60,000 to 80,000 clones, approximately 90% being singletons. Trimming took off 7 bases at V and 2 bases at J, with 15 bases between the two ends. From germline, CDR1 is MNHNS and CDR2 SASEGT. This CDR3 comprises 14 residues. This rearrangement joins TRBV6-1 to TRBJ2-7; D perhaps matches TRBD1 (5 bases). The sample was CD4+ or CD8+ T cells sorted from blood, taken in a trial of the OX40 agonist ivuxolimab. This receptor was identified in an adult with an advanced solid tumor such as melanoma, head and neck, liver or kidney cancer. DNA of the CDR3: TGTGCCAGCATTCTAGGACATTCGGCCTACGAGCAGTACTTC. Translated: CASILGHSAYEQYF.